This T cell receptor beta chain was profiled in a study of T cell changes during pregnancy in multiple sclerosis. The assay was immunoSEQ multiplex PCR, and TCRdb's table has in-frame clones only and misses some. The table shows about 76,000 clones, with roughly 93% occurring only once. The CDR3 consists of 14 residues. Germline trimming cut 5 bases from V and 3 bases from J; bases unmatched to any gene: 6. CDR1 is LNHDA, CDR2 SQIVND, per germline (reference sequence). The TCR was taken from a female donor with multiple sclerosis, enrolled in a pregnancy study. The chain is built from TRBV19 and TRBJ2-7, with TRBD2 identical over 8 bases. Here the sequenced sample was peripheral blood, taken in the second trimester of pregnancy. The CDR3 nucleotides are TGTGCCAGTAGTCCGTCAGGGACTAGCTACGAGCAGTACTTC. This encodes CASSPSGTSYEQYF. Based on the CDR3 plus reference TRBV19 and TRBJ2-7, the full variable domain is DGGITQSPKYLFRKEGQNVTLSCEQNLNHDAMYWYRQDPGQGLRLIYYSQIVNDFQKGDIAEGYSVSREKKESFPLTVTSAQKNPTAFYLCASSPSGTSYEQYFGPGTRLTVT.